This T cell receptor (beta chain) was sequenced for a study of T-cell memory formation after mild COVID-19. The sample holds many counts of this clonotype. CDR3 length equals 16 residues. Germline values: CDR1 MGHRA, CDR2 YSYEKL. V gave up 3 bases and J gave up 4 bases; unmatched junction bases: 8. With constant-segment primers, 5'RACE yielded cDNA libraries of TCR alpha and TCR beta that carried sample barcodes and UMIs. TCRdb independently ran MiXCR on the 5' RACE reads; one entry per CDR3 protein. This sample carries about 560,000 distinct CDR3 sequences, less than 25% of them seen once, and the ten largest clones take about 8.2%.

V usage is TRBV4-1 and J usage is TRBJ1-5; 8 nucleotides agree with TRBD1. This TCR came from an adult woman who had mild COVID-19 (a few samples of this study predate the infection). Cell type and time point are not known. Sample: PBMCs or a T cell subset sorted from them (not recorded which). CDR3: CASSHQGQGSNQPQHF. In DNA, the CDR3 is TGCGCCAGCAGCCACCAAGGACAGGGAAGTAATCAGCCCCAGCATTTT.